This TCR beta chain was identified in a study of TIL therapy for anti-PD-1-resistant metastatic lung cancer. Study information: Patients had a median age of about 55 years (range roughly 35-80). Half of patients were current or former smokers. By whole-exome sequencing, median non-synonymous tumor mutation burden was more than 1.2 mutations per megabase.

Time point indicated: pre-treatment sample, taken before nivolumab and TIL therapy. The libraries were made with immunoSEQ v3. Sequencing was performed with immunoSEQ multiplex PCR; in TCRdb, only in-frame clones are kept and a portion is missing. The profile covers approximately 20,000 clones, with roughly 79% appearing a single time and less than 8.5% taken by the ten largest. The CDR3 sequence is 14 residues long. V lost 0 bases to trimming and J lost 8 bases; unmatched junction nucleotides: 4. Germline values: CDR1 MNHNY, CDR2 SVGAGI (reference sequence). The clonotype comes from a person between 25 and 79 years old with non-small cell lung cancer. The input for sequencing was blood, taken at baseline. This sequence joins TRBV6-6 and TRBJ1-2; 9 bases are a match to TRBD1. The DNA for the CDR3 is TGTGCCAGCAGTTACTCGACAACAGGGGGCGGCTACACCTTC. Its translation: CASSYSTTGGGYTF.